A selection of T cell receptor beta chains follows, all from one sample in a study of T cells after yellow fever vaccination. TCRdb re-analysed the 5' RACE reads in MiXCR, keeping a single row per CDR3 protein. The table lists approximately 300,000 distinct CDR3 sequences, 8.7% of them singletons. Here the sequenced sample was PBMCs, taken on the day of the first yellow fever vaccination. These receptors originate from a man aged 18-30 years who received the YFV17D yellow fever vaccine. CDR3s leave out the opening cysteine and the closing phenylalanine or tryptophan.

TRBV11-3	ACSSTGTGTTADTQY
TRBV30	AWDRGGTNYGYT
TRBV3-1	ASSQDRQKAYEQY
TRBV6-5	ASSYSRALETQY
TRBV15	ATSRDKGEGGYT
TRBV20-1	SASLSGGARETQY
TRBV12-3/TRBV12-4	ASSPAGGPDTQY
TRBV5-4	ASSSNAGGKEY
TRBV10-2	ASSESTGLLSYEQY
TRBV5-1	ASSSGGGPDTQY
TRBV2	AISAGTKNTIY
TRBV9	ASSGTGRSNEQF
TRBV6-1	ASSTGNTIY
TRBV18	ASSLQGARGPYEQY
TRBV20-1	SAGAGGGFDYGYT
TRBV5-1	ASSLGRGLAGGQETQY
TRBV12-3/TRBV12-4	ASSFGGNLRYNEQF
TRBV30	AWAGGMNTEAF
TRBV6-1	ASSANRNEQY
TRBV24-1	ATSDPGQGETGELF
TRBV7-9	ASSLRLGITDTQY
TRBV12-3/TRBV12-4	ASQAEGHQPQH
TRBV18	ASSPAGTGAYGYT
TRBV7-9	ASSPLTDRFNEKLF
TRBV7-3	ASSRSPSSYNEQF
TRBV7-2	ASSFPPLSGTEAF
TRBV6-1	ASRGIPGSYNEQF
TRBV27	ASSPQGRGVGETQY
TRBV12-3/TRBV12-4	ASIPPGRRNQPQH
TRBV5-1	ASSLGLTDLTQY
TRBV10-2	ASSSDTGTGGV
TRBV5-1	ASSEGPTGETQY
TRBV27	ASGTKTYEQY
TRBV5-1	ASSLVSQGAMNTEAF
TRBV6-1	ASRPGGRYTGELF
TRBV12-3/TRBV12-4	ASRRQGRSTGELF
TRBV7-2	ASSLQISGRELF
TRBV5-4	ASSFMSGGYGYT
TRBV7-7	ASSPTSPGSETQY
TRBV7-2	ASSPNQRDTQY
TRBV4-1	ASSQTQGRRQETQY
TRBV7-2	ASSLGPADTQY
TRBV7-2	ASSSPPGTSTDTQY
TRBV19	ASSSDRENQPQH
TRBV5-1	ASSAGLGTETQY
TRBV6-5	ASSSRARSYEQY
TRBV24-1	ATSDSTGWDQPQH
TRBV20-1	SARGGSYNEQF